The present T cell receptor (beta chain) was sequenced within a study of a mutant IDH1 vaccine in newly diagnosed glioma. Looking at the study overall: Patients were started on vaccination 4-6 weeks after radiotherapy alone, or with temozolomide cycles. There were approximately 60% males and around 40% females among treated patients, whose mean age was about 40 years. Standard pretreatment was either radiotherapy, temozolomide, or, for most, radiochemotherapy with temozolomide. Week 35 brought visit V12, which was followed by visit V13 at week 47.

Repertoires were generated with immunoSEQ multiplex PCR, while TCRdb's copy carries only in-frame clones and drops some. This table has some 70,000 clones, 84% appearing once. Details on this clone: The antigen is undetermined.

Time point of the sample: week 35, safety follow-up. Alongside topical imiquimod, each dose of vaccine comprised 300 ug of mutant IDH1 20-mer peptide. V lost 8 bases, J lost 2 bases, and 6 bases stayed unmatched. Germline CDR1 reads MNHEY; CDR2 reads SMNVEV (reference sequence). This CDR3 contains 15 residues. The sample in question was PBMCs, obtained from a glioma patient whose treatment included an IDH1 peptide vaccine. This rearrangement joins TRBV27 to TRBJ2-7; 13 positions match TRBD2. The sequence derives from a man aged 18-30 years with glioma. CDR3 protein: CASRLGLAGAYEQYF. CDR3 DNA: TGTGCCAGCCGCCTCGGACTAGCGGGAGCCTACGAGCAGTACTTC.